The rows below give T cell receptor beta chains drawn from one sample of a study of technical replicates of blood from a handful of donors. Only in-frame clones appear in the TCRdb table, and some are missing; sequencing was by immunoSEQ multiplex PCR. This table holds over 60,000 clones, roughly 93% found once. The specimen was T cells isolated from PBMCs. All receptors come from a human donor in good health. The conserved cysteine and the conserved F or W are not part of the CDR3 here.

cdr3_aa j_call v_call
ASSVASGGDEQY TRBJ2-7 TRBV9
ASFGLAGLNEQF TRBJ2-1 TRBV27
ASSFLTGEPF TRBJ1-1 TRBV27
AIGRLAGDFERNEQF TRBJ2-1 TRBV10-3
ASSENRGRTYGYT TRBJ1-2 TRBV2
ASSAGQGDYGYT TRBJ1-2 TRBV6-4
ASSVGHNTGELF TRBJ2-2 TRBV9
ASSHRGGYT TRBJ1-2 TRBV25-1
ASSFNSAAAKNIQY TRBJ2-4 TRBV5-4
ARTSGTGNNTIY TRBJ1-3 TRBV10-1
ASSKTTGVNTEAF TRBJ1-1 TRBV9
ASSYSAGQGPSGYT TRBJ1-2 TRBV7-9
ASSPDRDTEAF TRBJ1-1 TRBV11-2
ASSNTGGYGYT TRBJ1-2 TRBV11-3
ASRLVSNEQF TRBJ2-1 TRBV5-1
ASGLDRITDTQY TRBJ2-3 TRBV12-5
ASSERDREIFNYGYT TRBJ1-2 TRBV5-5
SVEDAQTYEQY TRBJ2-7 TRBV29-1
ASSYRTTGSGGYT TRBJ1-2 TRBV6-5
ASSLWSGSSYNEQF TRBJ2-1 TRBV28
ASSMGLAINT TRBJ2-3 TRBV19
ATSNAGPGETQY TRBJ2-5 TRBV15
ASSSSNEQF TRBJ2-1 TRBV7-2
ASSLTPLSSTDTQY TRBJ2-3 TRBV7-8
ASSSGQGVGETQY TRBJ2-5 TRBV5-1
ASSQDPRGVYEQY TRBJ2-7 TRBV4-1
ASSLTSALYEQY TRBJ2-7 TRBV27
ASRNPTGTEAF TRBJ1-1 TRBV6-5
ASSLGGAMNTEAF TRBJ1-1 TRBV11-3
ASSLLHSAYEQY TRBJ2-7 TRBV7-9
ASSLSTGTNYGYT TRBJ1-2 TRBV28
ASSFGAENTDTQY TRBJ2-3 TRBV7-8
ASSPRGMTGSYNSPLH TRBJ1-6 TRBV18
ASSQAGGPYNEQF TRBJ2-1 TRBV4-1
ASSKTGYSYEQY TRBJ2-7 TRBV2
ASSMTAFNQPQH TRBJ1-5 TRBV2
ASSDIKTGYYGYT TRBJ1-2 TRBV6-1
ASSPTRGHVGTSPQH TRBJ1-5 TRBV18
ASSEARPVFSGNTIY TRBJ1-3 TRBV6-1
ASGSALAGFTDTQY TRBJ2-3 TRBV27
AISESSESAEAF TRBJ1-1 TRBV10-3
ASSLGQGMTKNIQY TRBJ2-4 TRBV5-1
ASSLIDRVELADTQY TRBJ2-3 TRBV5-1
ASSLTDYPSYEQY TRBJ2-7 TRBV27
ASSPPDRTYEQY TRBJ2-7 TRBV5-1
ASSLEPGSYEQY TRBJ2-7 TRBV7-6
ASSSGSYNEQF TRBJ2-1 TRBV6-5
ASSEAGASYGYT TRBJ1-2 TRBV2
ASRPDTEAF TRBJ1-1 TRBV2
ASSTPTVRNTEAF TRBJ1-1 TRBV19
ASSIFHTGQETQY TRBJ2-5 TRBV19
ATSVGPGLGGYEQF TRBJ2-1 TRBV15
ASSFSGRVYNEQF TRBJ2-1 TRBV28
ASSIDGKSTDTQY TRBJ2-3 TRBV19
ASRETGFNTDTQY TRBJ2-3 TRBV6-1
SVAFSGAGELF TRBJ2-2 TRBV29-1
ASSPLRGTGWGTEAF TRBJ1-1 TRBV11-2
ASSLAYRYYEQY TRBJ2-7 TRBV5-1